This T cell receptor (beta chain) was sequenced in a study of tumor and adjacent non-tumor tissue in lung cancer. In the study overall: Samples averaged about 4.17 million productive TCRbeta reads each.

Three rounds of nested PCR, following a modified ARM-PCR protocol, produced the TCRbeta library. MiXCR was run by TCRdb on the multiplex PCR reads, yielding one entry per CDR3 protein. The repertoire holds roughly 67,000 distinct CDR3 sequences, with 65% to 80% as singletons. Germline lookup yields CDR1 LNHDA and CDR2 SQIVND (reference sequence). The CDR3 spans 15 residues. This sample's RNA came from whole unsorted tissue. This non-tumor lung sample came from over 3 cm beyond the tumor edge. As concerns this clonotype: Compared with germline, one end of the junction differs, possibly owing to a read error.

The chain uses TRBV19 and TRBJ2-3; D unresolved. This sequence was found in a man aged 55 to 69 with non-small cell lung cancer. Sequencing was performed on distant non-tumor lung tissue. In DNA form, the CDR3 reads TGTGCCGGTAGTATTTCGCGTTCGGGCACAGATACGCAGTATTTT. This codes for CAGSISRSGTDTQYF.